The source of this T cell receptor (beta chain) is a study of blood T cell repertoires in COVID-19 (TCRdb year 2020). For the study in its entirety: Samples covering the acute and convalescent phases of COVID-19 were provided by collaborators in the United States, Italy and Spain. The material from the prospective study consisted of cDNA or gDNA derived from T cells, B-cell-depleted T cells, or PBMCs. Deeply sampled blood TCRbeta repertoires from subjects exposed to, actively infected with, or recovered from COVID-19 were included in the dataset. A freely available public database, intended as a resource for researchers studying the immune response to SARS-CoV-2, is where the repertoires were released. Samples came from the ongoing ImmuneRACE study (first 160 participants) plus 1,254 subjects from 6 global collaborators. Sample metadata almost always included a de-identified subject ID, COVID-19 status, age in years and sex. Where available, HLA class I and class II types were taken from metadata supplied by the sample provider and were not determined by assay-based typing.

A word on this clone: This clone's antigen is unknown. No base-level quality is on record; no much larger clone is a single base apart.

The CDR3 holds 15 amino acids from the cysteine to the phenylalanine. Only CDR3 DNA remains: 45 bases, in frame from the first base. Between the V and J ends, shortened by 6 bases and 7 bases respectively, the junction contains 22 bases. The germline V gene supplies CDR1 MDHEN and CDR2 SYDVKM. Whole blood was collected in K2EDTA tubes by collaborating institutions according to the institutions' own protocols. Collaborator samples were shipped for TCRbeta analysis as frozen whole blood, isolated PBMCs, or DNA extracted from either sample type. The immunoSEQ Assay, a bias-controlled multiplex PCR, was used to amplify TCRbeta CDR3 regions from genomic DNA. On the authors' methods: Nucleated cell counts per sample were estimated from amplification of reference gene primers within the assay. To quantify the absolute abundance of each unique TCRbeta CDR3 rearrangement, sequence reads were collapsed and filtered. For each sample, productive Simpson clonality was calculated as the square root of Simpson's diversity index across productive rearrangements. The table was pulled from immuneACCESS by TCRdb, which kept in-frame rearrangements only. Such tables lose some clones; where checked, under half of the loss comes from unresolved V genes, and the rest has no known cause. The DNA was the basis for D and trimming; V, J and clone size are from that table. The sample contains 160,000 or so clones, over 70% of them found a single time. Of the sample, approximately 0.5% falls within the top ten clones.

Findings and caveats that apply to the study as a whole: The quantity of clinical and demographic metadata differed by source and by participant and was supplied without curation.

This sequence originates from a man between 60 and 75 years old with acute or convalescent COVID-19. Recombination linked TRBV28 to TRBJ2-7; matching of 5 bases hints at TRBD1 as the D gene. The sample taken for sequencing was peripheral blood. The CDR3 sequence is CASRPRQRSPGEQYF. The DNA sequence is TGTGCCAGCAGACCTCGACAGAGGAGCCCAGGGGAGCAGTACTTC.